These 30 T cell receptor beta chains share one sample of origin, sequenced in a study of T cells in Graves' hyperthyroidism and ophthalmopathy. Researchers took RNA transcripts and amplified the TCR beta CDR3 regions from them. Researchers ran a first-round RT-PCR on the TCR CDR3 using the HTBI primer set. MiXCR, applied by TCRdb to the multiplex PCR reads, yields one record per CDR3 protein. Found here are approximately 400,000 distinct CDR3 sequences, less than 20% of them singletons; the top ten hold 40%. Sequenced: blood. The receptors were gathered from a man aged 18 to 35 with Graves' ophthalmopathy.

This clonotype was seen at least ten times. The chain has TRBV7-9 and TRBJ1-2, with D unresolved. V dropped 1 base and J dropped 8 bases, with 17 bases sitting between them. The CDR3 contains 15 residues. Looked up from germline, CDR1 is SEHNR and CDR2 is FQNEAQ (reference sequence). CDR3 amino acids: CASSLGPSEGGGYTF. DNA of the CDR3: TGTGCCAGCAGCTTAGGCCCATCTGAAGGCGGCGGCTACACCTTC.

This clonotype showed up just once. The V call is TRBV20-1, the J call TRBJ2-7; TRBD2 matches at 11 bases. The CDR3 runs 15 residues. V lost 2 bases and J lost 3; bases outside the gene matches: 6. Germline loops: CDR1 DFQATT, CDR2 SNEGSKA (reference sequence). CDR3 sequence: CSARNTSGSIYEQYF. The CDR3 DNA sequence: TGCAGTGCTAGAAATACTAGCGGGAGTATCTACGAGCAGTACTTC.

This chain joins TRBV7-9 and TRBJ1-5; TRBD1 might be the D (6 bases). Germline CDR1 reads SEHNR; CDR2 reads FQNEAQ (reference sequence). V lost 5 bases and J 4 bases, leaving 12 bases between the germline ends. CDR3 length: 14 amino acids. This CDR3 is CASSTEGQNQPQHF. The CDR3 DNA reads as TGTGCCAGCAGCACCGAAGGACAGAATCAGCCCCAGCATTTT.

This clonotype was seen repeatedly, ten times or more. The V and J genes are TRBV11-2 and TRBJ2-1; 8 bases match TRBD2. The CDR3 is 19 residues long. Looked up from germline, CDR1 is SGHAT and CDR2 is FQNNGV. J was trimmed by 3 bases and V by 9 bases; bases with no gene match: 22. CDR3: CASTTSGLALVKGYNEQFF. Here the CDR3 DNA reads TGTGCCAGTACTACTTCAGGACTAGCACTCGTCAAAGGCTACAATGAGCAGTTCTTC.

This clonotype has at least ten counts. The gene calls are TRBV7-8 and TRBJ1-1; D remains ambiguous. Trimming removed 5 bases from V and 7 bases from J, with 20 bases in between. Germline V gene sequence: CDR1 SGHVS, CDR2 FQNEAQ. The CDR3 has 15 residues. The chain's CDR3 is CASSTYLDGMFEAFF. CDR3 sequence (DNA): TGTGCCAGCAGCACATATTTGGACGGGATGTTTGAAGCTTTCTTT.

This clonotype occurred many times. CDR3 coding DNA: TGTGCCAGCAGCTTTAGGACCGGTAGCTACGAGCAGTACTTC. This codes for CASSFRTGSYEQYF. The J gene is TRBJ2-7, the V gene TRBV5-6; D remains unclear. V was cut by 2 bases and J by 3 bases, with 12 bases left in between. Germline-derived CDR1 and CDR2 are SGHDT and YYEEEE. This CDR3 is built from 14 residues.

This clonotype came up many times. The chain uses TRBV27 and TRBJ2-1; unclear D gene. Between the trimmed V and J ends, which lost 0 bases and 8 bases, there was a span of 8 bases. Germline V gives CDR1 MNHEY, CDR2 SMNVEV (reference sequence). The CDR3 has 13 residues. CDR3 sequence: CASSLSATHEQFF. CDR3 coding DNA: TGTGCCAGCAGTTTATCGGCCACGCATGAGCAGTTCTTC.

Many counts were recorded for this clonotype. This chain links TRBV7-2 with TRBJ1-2; perhaps TRBD1 as D (5 bases). The CDR3 extends over 14 amino acids. Germline loops: CDR1 SGHTA, CDR2 FQGNSA. Trimming removed 1 base from V and 7 bases from J, with 13 bases in between. The CDR3 region is CASSLGSIQGGYTF. For the CDR3, the DNA is TGTGCCAGCAGCTTAGGCTCGATCCAGGGTGGCTACACCTTC.

The chain couples TRBV4-1 to TRBJ1-4, with unresolved D. V lost 0 bases and J 4 bases, leaving 15 bases between the germline ends. From germline, CDR1 is MGHRA and CDR2 YSYEKL. The CDR3 is made up of 17 amino acids. CDR3 residues: CASSQELVWQINEKLFF. The CDR3 DNA is TGCGCCAGCAGCCAAGAACTGGTCTGGCAGATTAATGAAAAACTGTTTTTT.

This clonotype was detected only a few times. The CDR3: CASSATGGGGNTIYF. As DNA, the CDR3 is TGTGCCAGCAGCGCGACAGGGGGCGGTGGAAACACCATATATTTT. The genes are TRBV5-5 and TRBJ1-3; 10 positions match TRBD1. The ends lost 4 bases at V and 3 bases at J; junction bases unmatched: 4. The CDR3 has 15 amino acids. Germline assignment: CDR1 SGHKS and CDR2 YYEKEE (reference sequence).

This chain links TRBV20-1 with TRBJ2-1, with 8 nucleotides matching TRBD1. CDR1 and CDR2 (germline): DFQATT, SNEGSKA (reference sequence). Trimming removed 0 bases from V and 2 bases from J; junction bases left unmatched: 6. This CDR3 is 16 amino acids long. The CDR3 DNA sequence: TGCAGTGCTAGAGATGGGGACAGGAGTCCCTACAATGAGCAGTTCTTC. It encodes CSARDGDRSPYNEQFF.

The chain combines TRBV7-9 with TRBJ1-2; TRBD1 agrees at 9 bases. V shed 5 bases and J 7 bases; nucleotides not matched to a gene: 8. Looked up from germline, CDR1 is SEHNR and CDR2 is FQNEAQ (reference sequence). The CDR3 is 14 amino acids. The CDR3 nucleotides read TGTGCCAGCAGCCTCGGACAGGGGATTGGTGGCTACACCTTC. It is translated as CASSLGQGIGGYTF.

This clonotype was seen ten or more times. The genes are TRBV3-1 and TRBJ2-7, with 7 bases that match TRBD1. The V gene's germline CDR1 is LGHDT and CDR2 YNNKEL (reference sequence). This CDR3 is 13 amino acids long. The junction had 5 bases not matched to a gene; V was cut back by 3 bases and J by 6 bases. CDR3 residues: CASSHDRESEQYF. The CDR3 DNA reads as TGTGCCAGCAGCCACGACAGGGAGAGCGAGCAGTACTTC.

The V call is TRBV19, the J call TRBJ2-2, with 7 bases lining up with TRBD2. The trim removed 6 bases at V and 6 bases at J, leaving 7 bases unmatched. This CDR3 contains 14 residues. Per germline, CDR1 LNHDA and CDR2 SQIVND (reference sequence). DNA of the CDR3: TGTGCCAGTAGCCCACTAGCGTCTCCCGGGGAGCTGTTTTTT. This encodes CASSPLASPGELFF.

This clonotype occurred a few times. Here the CDR3 omits its conserved ending phenylalanine or tryptophan, so a read error is the likely source. The gene calls are TRBV24-1 and TRBJ1-2, with D tentatively TRBD1 (6 bases). Per the germline V gene, CDR1 is KGHDR and CDR2 is SFDVKD. The V end lost 6 bases, the J end lost 0 bases, and 10 bases lay between the germline ends. The CDR3 totals 14 residues. The CDR3, as DNA: TGTGCCACCAGTTCAGGGGCGACTAACTATGGCTACACCCTC. This sequence encodes CATSSGATNYGYTL.

This clonotype was seen a few times. The chain joins TRBV20-1 to TRBJ1-6; tentatively, D is TRBD1 (6 bases). V dropped 1 base and J dropped 9 bases, with 13 bases sitting between them. Per the germline V gene, CDR1 is DFQATT and CDR2 is SNEGSKA (reference sequence). This CDR3 is built from 14 residues. CDR3 sequence: CSARVWTESSPLHF. The CDR3 DNA follows: TGCAGTGCTAGAGTCTGGACAGAATCTTCACCCCTCCACTTT.

This rearrangement joins TRBV12-3 or TRBV12-4 to TRBJ1-2; no firm D call. The CDR3 spans 14 residues. V lost 3 bases and J 1 base, leaving 9 bases between the germline ends. The CDR3 DNA sequence: TGTGCCAGCAGTTTGAGTCCTAATAACTATGGCTACACCTTC. The encoded protein is CASSLSPNNYGYTF.

This clonotype came up many times. The chain joins TRBV28 to TRBJ1-2; no firm D call. The CDR3 extends over 15 amino acids. Deletions cut 2 bases from V and 4 bases from J, with 14 bases between. The germline CDR1 and CDR2 sequences are MDHEN and SYDVKM. The CDR3 nucleotides are TGTGCCAGCAGTTTAGCCCTAGGAGGGTCCTATGGCTACACCTTC. Its translation is CASSLALGGSYGYTF.

This clonotype was seen a few times. The J gene is TRBJ2-7, the V gene TRBV5-1; the match to TRBD1 covers 8 bases. The length of the CDR3 is 14 residues. CDR1 is SGHRS, CDR2 YFSETQ, per germline. V lost 6 bases and J lost 6; bases outside the gene matches: 11. CDR3 sequence: CASTWGQGAGEQYF. The CDR3 DNA follows: TGCGCCAGCACCTGGGGGCAGGGGGCAGGCGAGCAGTACTTC.

This clonotype was detected only a few times. The chain combines TRBV19 with TRBJ1-5; perhaps TRBD1 as D (5 bases). Per the germline V gene, CDR1 is LNHDA and CDR2 is SQIVND (reference sequence). V was cut by 5 bases and J by 0 bases, with 20 bases left in between. The CDR3 is 18 residues long. For the CDR3, the DNA is TGTGCCAGTAGTTCCTGGGGGGACCCGACTTATAGCAATCAGCCCCAGCATTTT. Its translation: CASSSWGDPTYSNQPQHF.

This clonotype was detected ten times or more. The rearrangement links TRBV5-1 to TRBJ2-1; a weak D match, TRBD1 (6 bases). V dropped 0 bases and J dropped 9 bases, with 19 bases sitting between them. The CDR3 runs to 16 residues. Per the germline V gene, CDR1 is SGHRS and CDR2 is YFSETQ. CDR3 region: CASSLAGTLQLGEQFF. For the CDR3, the DNA is TGCGCCAGCAGCTTGGCGGGGACACTACAGTTGGGTGAGCAGTTCTTC.

The chain carries TRBV7-9 and TRBJ1-2; D not certain. Germline V gives CDR1 SEHNR, CDR2 FQNEAQ (reference sequence). Trimming shortened V by 7 bases and J by 1 base, and 13 bases separated the two germline ends. The CDR3 spans 14 residues. The CDR3 region is CASIKSGLNYGYTF. In nucleotides, the CDR3 is TGTGCCAGCATCAAATCTGGTCTTAACTATGGCTACACCTTC.

The chain carries TRBV5-8 and TRBJ1-3; D ambiguous. CDR3 length: 16 amino acids. The V end was cut by 3 bases, the J end by 0 bases, with 13 bases between. Germline-derived CDR1 and CDR2 are SGHTS and YDEGEE. The CDR3 DNA reads TGTGCCAGCAGCTCAGAAGGTTGGGGCTCTGGAAACACCATATATTTT. It translates to CASSSEGWGSGNTIYF.

The chain combines TRBV7-2 with TRBJ1-2; D ambiguous. V was cut by 7 bases and J by 8 bases, with 17 bases left in between. Germline assignment: CDR1 SGHTA and CDR2 FQGNSA. The CDR3 runs to 13 residues. The CDR3 loop is CASTQVGLGGYTF. DNA of the CDR3: TGTGCCAGCACCCAGGTGGGCCTAGGGGGCTACACCTTC.

In regard to this clonotype: Possible read error: a much larger clone is one base away. The chain combines TRBV12-3 or TRBV12-4 with TRBJ1-3, with D possibly being TRBD1 (5 bases). V lost 3 bases to trimming and J lost 0 bases, with 12 bases between them. The CDR3 is made up of 16 amino acids. CDR3 in DNA: TGTGCCAGCAGTTTCGAGACAGCATTCTCTGGAAACACCATATATTTT. It encodes CASSFETAFSGNTIYF.

To note about this clonotype: With a much larger clone just one base away, this may be a read error. This rearrangement joins TRBV20-1 to TRBJ1-1; TRBD1 matches 7 bases. This CDR3 has 12 amino acids. V dropped 7 bases and J dropped 3; count of bases not matched to a gene: 5. Germline loops: CDR1 DFQATT, CDR2 SNEGSKA (reference sequence). The CDR3 spells CSVNQGDTEAFF. CDR3 DNA sequence: TGCAGTGTGAACCAGGGGGACACTGAAGCTTTCTTT.

The rearrangement links TRBV11-2 to TRBJ1-4, with 9 bases matching TRBD1. Trimming cost V 1 base and J 4 bases; bases outside gene matches: 13. Germline CDR1 SGHAT, CDR2 FQNNGV. This CDR3 has 19 residues. CDR3 loop: CASSLANRGLRASNEKLFF. Written as DNA, the CDR3 is TGTGCCAGCAGCTTAGCAAACAGGGGGCTAAGGGCAAGTAATGAAAAACTGTTTTTT.

This clonotype was detected many times. The rearrangement joins TRBV18 to TRBJ1-2, with TRBD1 as a possible D gene (5 bases). The V gene's germline CDR1 is KGHSH and CDR2 LQKENI. Trimming stripped 3 bases from V and 5 bases from J, with 13 bases between. The CDR3 sequence is 14 residues long. This chain's CDR3 is CASSPPGLYYGYTF. CDR3 DNA sequence: TGTGCCAGCTCACCCCCGGGACTGTATTATGGCTACACCTTC.

The sample holds many counts of this clonotype. DNA of the CDR3: TGTGCCAGCAGCTTATGGGGGGGAGGGAAGAATGAGCAGTTCTTC. Its protein product is CASSLWGGGKNEQFF. V and J are TRBV7-8 and TRBJ2-1, with 7 bases lining up with TRBD2. Germline CDR1 SGHVS, CDR2 FQNEAQ. This CDR3 comprises 15 residues. The junction had 8 bases not matched to a gene; V was cut back by 2 bases and J by 7 bases. The entire variable domain, with the rest obtained from reference TRBV7-8 and TRBJ2-1, is as follows: GAGVSQSPRYKVAKRGQDVALRCDPISGHVSLFWYQQALGQGPEFLTYFQNEAQLDKSGLPSDRFFAERPEGSVSTLKIQRTQQEDSAVYLCASSLWGGGKNEQFFGPGTRLTVL.

In nucleotides, the CDR3 is TGCGCCAGCAGCTTAGAACAGTACAATGAGCAGTTCTTC. Amino acids: CASSLEQYNEQFF. The chain combines TRBV5-1 with TRBJ2-1; no definite D call. The germline V and J ends were trimmed by 2 bases and 4 bases, with 7 bases remaining between them. Germline CDR1 and CDR2: SGHRS and YFSETQ. The CDR3 is 13 residues long. The full variable domain, in which reference TRBV5-1 and TRBJ2-1 provide the parts outside the CDR3, is KAGVTQTPRYLIKTRGQQVTLSCSPISGHRSVSWYQQTPGQGLQFLFEYFSETQRNKGNFPGRFSGRQFSNSRSEMNVSTLELGDSALYLCASSLEQYNEQFFGPGTRLTVL.